The 9 T cell receptor beta chains presented below share a single source sample, sequenced in a study of long-term antiretroviral therapy in people with HIV. The libraries were made with immunoSEQ v3.0 at survey level. The repertoire was sequenced with immunoSEQ multiplex PCR; TCRdb's copy has only in-frame clones and lacks some. This table holds under 45,000 clones, around 85% found once. Source: unsorted PBMCs, taken 1.2 years after starting antiretroviral therapy. The origin of the receptors is a woman in her forties or fifties with HIV.

The chain couples TRBV4-1 to TRBJ1-2; D unclear. CDR1 is MGHRA, CDR2 YSYEKL, per germline. This CDR3 has 13 amino acids. Trimming shortened V by 3 bases and J by 1 base, and 6 bases separated the two germline ends. CDR3 loop: CASSQNNNYGYTF. The CDR3 DNA follows: TGCGCCAGCAGCCAGAATAATAACTATGGCTACACCTTC.

The rearrangement joins TRBV5-1 to TRBJ2-7, with TRBD2 identical over 14 bases. V gave up 5 bases and J gave up 3 bases; unmatched junction bases: 7. The CDR3 is 16 residues long. Germline V gives CDR1 SGHRS, CDR2 YFSETQ. CDR3: CASRMTSGGAFYEQYF. The CDR3 DNA is TGCGCCAGCAGGATGACTAGCGGGGGGGCCTTCTACGAGCAGTACTTC.

This clone showed up just once. This chain joins TRBV5-5 and TRBJ1-5, with D possibly being TRBD1 (6 bases). The V end lost 4 bases, the J end lost 1 base, and 12 bases lay between the germline ends. CDR1 is SGHKS and CDR2 is YYEKEE in the germline V gene (reference sequence). The CDR3 sequence is 15 residues long. The CDR3 DNA follows: TGTGCCAGCAGCCAAAGGGGGGGCAGCAATCAGCCCCAGCATTTT. Amino acid sequence: CASSQRGGSNQPQHF. The complete variable domain, with remaining parts taken from reference TRBV5-5 and TRBJ1-5, reads DAGVTQSPTHLIKTRGQQVTLRCSPISGHKSVSWYQQVLGQGPQFIFQYYEKEERGRGNFPDRFSARQFPNYSSELNVNALLLGDSALYLCASSQRGGSNQPQHFGDGTRLSIL.

V is TRBV5-1 and J is TRBJ1-1; D is ambiguous. There are 15 residues in the CDR3. Germline CDR1 reads SGHRS; CDR2 reads YFSETQ. V dropped 0 bases and J dropped 2 bases, with 11 bases sitting between them. CDR3 loop: CASSLGPGLNTEAFF. CDR3 nucleotides: TGCGCCAGCAGCTTGGGCCCCGGACTTAACACTGAAGCTTTCTTT. Combining the CDR3 with reference TRBV5-1 and TRBJ1-1 gives the whole variable domain KAGVTQTPRYLIKTRGQQVTLSCSPISGHRSVSWYQQTPGQGLQFLFEYFSETQRNKGNFPGRFSGRQFSNSRSEMNVSTLELGDSALYLCASSLGPGLNTEAFFGQGTRLTVV.

The V gene is TRBV7-9, the J gene TRBJ2-1; perhaps TRBD2 as D (6 bases). CDR1 is SEHNR and CDR2 is FQNEAQ in the germline V gene (reference sequence). V was shortened by 10 bases and J by 0 bases, with 16 bases between the two germline ends. The CDR3 runs 15 residues. This CDR3 is CATRGVESSYNEQFF. CDR3 in DNA: TGTGCCACCCGCGGGGTTGAAAGCTCCTACAATGAGCAGTTCTTC.

CDR3 residues: CASSSRQGTEKLFF. The DNA of the CDR3 is TGTGCCAGCAGCTCCAGACAGGGGACAGAAAAACTGTTTTTT. This chain joins TRBV5-8 and TRBJ1-4; 8 bases agree with TRBD1. With V trimmed by 3 bases and J by 8 bases, 6 bases remained unmatched. The CDR3 is 14 amino acids. Germline CDR1 is SGHTS and CDR2 is YDEGEE.

V gene TRBV7-3 combines with J gene TRBJ2-3, with D perhaps matching TRBD2 (6 bases). Looked up from germline, CDR1 is SGHTA and CDR2 is FQGTGA. Trimming left V 1 base short and J 2 bases short, with 10 bases between. This CDR3 comprises 15 residues. CDR3 nucleotide sequence: TGTGCCAGCAGCTTAATCGGGGGACTCACAGATACGCAGTATTTT. Encoded protein: CASSLIGGLTDTQYF.

The gene calls are TRBV7-9 and TRBJ2-7; D unclear. In germline, CDR1 is SEHNR, CDR2 FQNEAQ (reference sequence). This CDR3 contains 13 residues. Trimming took 0 bases from V and 3 from J, leaving 6 bases between them. The chain's CDR3 is CASSLAGYYEQYF. CDR3 nucleotide sequence: TGTGCCAGCAGCTTAGCAGGGTACTACGAGCAGTACTTC.

This chain connects TRBV6-1 to TRBJ1-5; maybe TRBD1 (6 bases). The V end was cut by 6 bases, the J end by 2 bases, with 11 bases between. The length of the CDR3 is 14 residues. Germline CDR1 reads MNHNS; CDR2 reads SASEGT. CDR3 DNA sequence: TGTGCCAGCAGCTACAGGGTTGGCAATCAGCCCCAGCATTTT. It codes for CASSYRVGNQPQHF.